One T cell receptor (beta chain) is described in this entry. The antigen is not known. Germline loops: CDR1 SGDLS, CDR2 YYNGEE. Trimming shortened V by 0 bases and J by 1 base, and 10 bases separated the two germline ends. CDR3 length equals 16 residues. This record comes from a study of shared clonotypes between healthy human individuals. In the study overall: A donor's plate count was three for CD4 naive and three for CD4 memory; CD8 naive had two and CD8 memory one. Study-level results: Naive CD4 clonotype sharing across several donors was roughly 5%.

CD45RO-negative, CCR7-positively selected cells formed the naive CD8 fraction, excluding terminally differentiated effector memory CD45RA+ cells. Every subset had its genomic DNA shared out evenly among several immunoSEQ plates. Each sorted subset replicate got 200 ng genomic DNA, 30,000 or so genomes. Profiled with immunoSEQ multiplex PCR; TCRdb holds only in-frame clones, not every one. This table holds some 600,000 clones, around 96% found once. The chain is built from TRBV9 and TRBJ2-2; D ambiguous. Material for sequencing was naive CD8+ T cells sorted from blood. This receptor was taken from a woman younger than 45 in good health. The CDR3 nucleotides read TGTGCCAGCAGCGTAGATTGGCAGTTGAACACCGGGGAGCTGTTTTTT. Amino acid sequence: CASSVDWQLNTGELFF.